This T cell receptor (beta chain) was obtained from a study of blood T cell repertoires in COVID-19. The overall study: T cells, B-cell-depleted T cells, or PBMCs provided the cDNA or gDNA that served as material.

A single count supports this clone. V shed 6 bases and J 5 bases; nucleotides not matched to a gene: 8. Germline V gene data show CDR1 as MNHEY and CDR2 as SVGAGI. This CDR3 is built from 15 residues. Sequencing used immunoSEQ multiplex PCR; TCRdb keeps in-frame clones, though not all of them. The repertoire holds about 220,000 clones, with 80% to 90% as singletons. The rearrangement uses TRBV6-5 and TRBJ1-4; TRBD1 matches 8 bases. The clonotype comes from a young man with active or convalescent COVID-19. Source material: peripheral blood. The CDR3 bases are TGTGCCAGCAGACCGCCGGGACAGGCGAATGAAAAACTGTTTTTT. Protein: CASRPPGQANEKLFF.